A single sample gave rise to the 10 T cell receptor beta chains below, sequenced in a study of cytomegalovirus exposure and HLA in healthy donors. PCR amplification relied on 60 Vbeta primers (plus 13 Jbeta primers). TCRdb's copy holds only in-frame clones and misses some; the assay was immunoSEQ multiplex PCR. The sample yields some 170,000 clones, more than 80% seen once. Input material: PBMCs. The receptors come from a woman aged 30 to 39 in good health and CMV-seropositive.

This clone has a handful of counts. In DNA, the CDR3 is TGTGCCAGCAGCACTCGACAGGGATTTTCCTACGAGCAGTACTTC. This encodes CASSTRQGFSYEQYF. The gene calls are TRBV14 and TRBJ2-7, with 7 bases that match TRBD1. Per the germline V gene, CDR1 is SGHDN and CDR2 is FVKESK. This CDR3 has 15 residues. With V trimmed by 5 bases and J by 1 base, 8 bases remained unmatched. The complete variable domain, with remaining parts taken from reference TRBV14 and TRBJ2-7, reads EAGVTQFPSHSVIEKGQTVTLRCDPISGHDNLYWYRRVMGKEIKFLLHFVKESKQDESGMPNNRFLAERTGGTYSTLKVQPAELEDSGVYFCASSTRQGFSYEQYFGPGTRLTVT.

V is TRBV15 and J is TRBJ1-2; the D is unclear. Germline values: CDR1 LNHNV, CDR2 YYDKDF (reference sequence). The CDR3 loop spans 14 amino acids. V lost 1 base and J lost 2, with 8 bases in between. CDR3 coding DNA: TGTGCCACCAGCAGAGGGGCTTTAAACTATGGCTACACCTTC. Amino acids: CATSRGALNYGYTF.

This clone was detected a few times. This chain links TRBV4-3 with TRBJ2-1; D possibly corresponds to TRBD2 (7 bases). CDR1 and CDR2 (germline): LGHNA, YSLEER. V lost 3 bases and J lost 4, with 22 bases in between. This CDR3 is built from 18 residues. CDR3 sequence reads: CASSQRQNGGGPYNEQFF. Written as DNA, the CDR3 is TGCGCCAGCAGCCAGCGACAGAATGGCGGGGGCCCTTACAATGAGCAGTTCTTC.

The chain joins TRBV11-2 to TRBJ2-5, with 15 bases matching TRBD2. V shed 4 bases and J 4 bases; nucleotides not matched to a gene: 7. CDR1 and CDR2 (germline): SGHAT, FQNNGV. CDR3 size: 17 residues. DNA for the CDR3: TGTGCCAGCAGCTCGGGACTAGCGGGGGGCCCTCCAGAGACCCAGTACTTC. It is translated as CASSSGLAGGPPETQYF.

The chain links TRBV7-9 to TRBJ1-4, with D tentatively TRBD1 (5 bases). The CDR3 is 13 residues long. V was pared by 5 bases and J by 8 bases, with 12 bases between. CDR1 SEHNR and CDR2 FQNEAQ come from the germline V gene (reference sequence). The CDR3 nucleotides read TGTGCCAGCAGCCCCGGGGGACGAGAAAAACTGTTTTTT. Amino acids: CASSPGGREKLFF.

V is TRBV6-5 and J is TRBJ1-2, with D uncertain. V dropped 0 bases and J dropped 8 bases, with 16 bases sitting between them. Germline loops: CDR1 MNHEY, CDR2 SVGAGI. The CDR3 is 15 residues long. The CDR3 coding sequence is TGTGCCAGCAGTTACTCGAAACAAGATTCGCGGGGCTACACCTTC. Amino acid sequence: CASSYSKQDSRGYTF.

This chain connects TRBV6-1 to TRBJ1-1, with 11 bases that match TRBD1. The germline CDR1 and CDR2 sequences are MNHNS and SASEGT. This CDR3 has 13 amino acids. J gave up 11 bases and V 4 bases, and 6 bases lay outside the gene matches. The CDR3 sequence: CASSGTGGIFAFF. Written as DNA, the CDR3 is TGTGCCAGCAGTGGGACAGGGGGCATCTTCGCTTTCTTT.

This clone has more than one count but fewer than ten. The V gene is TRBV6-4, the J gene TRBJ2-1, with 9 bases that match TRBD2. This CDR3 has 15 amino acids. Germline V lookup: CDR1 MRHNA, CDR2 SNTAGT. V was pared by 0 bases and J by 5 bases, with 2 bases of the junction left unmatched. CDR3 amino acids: CASSDSAGGHNEQFF. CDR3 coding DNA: TGTGCCAGCAGTGACTCGGCGGGGGGGCACAATGAGCAGTTCTTC.

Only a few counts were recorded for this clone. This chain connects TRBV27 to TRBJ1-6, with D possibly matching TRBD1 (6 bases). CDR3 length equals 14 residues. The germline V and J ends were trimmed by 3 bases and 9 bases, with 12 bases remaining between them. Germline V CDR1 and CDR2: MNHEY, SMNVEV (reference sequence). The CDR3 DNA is TGTGCCAGCAGTTTGGGGCAGGGGACTTCACCCCTCCACTTT. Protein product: CASSLGQGTSPLHF.

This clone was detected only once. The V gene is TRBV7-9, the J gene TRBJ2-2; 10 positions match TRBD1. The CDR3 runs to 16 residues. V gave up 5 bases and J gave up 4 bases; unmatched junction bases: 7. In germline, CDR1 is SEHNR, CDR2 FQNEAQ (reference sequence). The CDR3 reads CASSLTGGSATGELFF. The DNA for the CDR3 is TGTGCCAGCAGCCTGACAGGGGGCTCGGCCACCGGGGAGCTGTTTTTT.